These 3 T cell receptor beta chains came from one sample sequenced in a study of CD4 and CD8 cells across lung adenocarcinoma regions. Via MiXCR, TCRdb re-called the PCR reads, giving one row per CDR3 protein. The repertoire holds some 20,000 distinct CDR3 sequences, with 54% as singletons. The sample comprised CD8+ T cells from the center of a lung tumor. These TCRs come from a female donor with lung adenocarcinoma. The CD4 and CD8 labels of this study may be unreliable.

This clonotype was counted a few times. CDR3 DNA sequence: TGTGCCAGCAGTTTTGATCCCCGCACAGATACGCAGTATTTT. Its translation is CASSFDPRTDTQYF. This rearrangement joins TRBV27 to TRBJ2-3; D gene uncertain. The V and J ends lost 3 bases and 1 base respectively, with 8 bases between them. This CDR3 comprises 14 residues. Germline V CDR1 and CDR2: MNHEY, SMNVEV (reference sequence).

This clonotype qualifies as medium-sized. This sequence joins TRBV6-5 and TRBJ2-5, with D possibly TRBD2 on 6 matching bases. The assigned J gene may be wrong: the sequence end matches TRBJ2-7 better. The CDR3 sequence is 17 residues long. CDR1 is MNHEY, CDR2 SVGAGI, per germline. The CDR3 bases are TGTGCCAGCAGGCCCATCGACTCGGGAGTCGTGACCTACGAGCAGTACGTC. This codes for CASRPIDSGVVTYEQYV.

As regards this clonotype: A much bigger clone sits one base away, suggesting this may be a read error. V and J are TRBV6-5 and TRBJ2-5; TRBD2 might be the D (5 bases). Germline loops: CDR1 MNHEY, CDR2 SVGAGI. The CDR3 contains 14 residues. CDR3 DNA sequence: TGTGCCGGCAGTTCGGCTCAGCGGTACAATGAGCAGTACTTC. Translating gives CAGSSAQRYNEQYF.